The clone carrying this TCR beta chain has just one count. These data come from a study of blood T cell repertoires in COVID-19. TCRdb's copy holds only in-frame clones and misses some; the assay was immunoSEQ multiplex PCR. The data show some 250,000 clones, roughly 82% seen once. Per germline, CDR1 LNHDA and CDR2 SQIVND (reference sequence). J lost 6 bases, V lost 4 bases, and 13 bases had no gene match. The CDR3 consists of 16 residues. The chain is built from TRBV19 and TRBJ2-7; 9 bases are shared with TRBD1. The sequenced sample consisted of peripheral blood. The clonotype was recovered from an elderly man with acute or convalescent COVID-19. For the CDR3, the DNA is TGTGCCAGTAGTACAATCGGGACAGGGCACAAGGGCGAGCAGTACTTC. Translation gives CASSTIGTGHKGEQYF.